Presented here are 9 T cell receptor beta chains from one specimen sequenced in a study of T cell repertoires in cytomegalovirus infection. TCRdb recomputed calls from the reads with MiXCR, one row per CDR3 protein. The table includes 450,000 to 650,000 distinct CDR3 sequences, more than 20% detected once. Input material: PBMCs. These receptors came from a human donor in good health (CMV status not recorded). Some clones in this sample may be carry-over from other donors' samples.

There are many counts of this clonotype. The J gene is TRBJ2-1, the V gene TRBV28; 10 positions match TRBD1. Per the germline V gene, CDR1 is MDHEN and CDR2 is SYDVKM. The V segment lost 2 bases and the J segment 9 bases; nucleotides outside the gene matches: 7. This CDR3 is 15 amino acids long. The CDR3 sequence is CASSLRTGGNSEQFF. DNA for the CDR3: TGTGCCAGCAGTTTACGGACAGGGGGTAACAGTGAGCAGTTCTTC.

The V and J genes are TRBV3-1 and TRBJ2-1; D call uncertain. Germline V gene sequence: CDR1 LGHDT, CDR2 YNNKEL (reference sequence). The V and J ends lost 0 bases and 1 base respectively, with 7 bases between them. CDR3 size: 15 residues. CDR3 sequence: CASSQEGYSYNEQFF. CDR3 coding DNA: TGTGCCAGCAGCCAAGAAGGGTATTCCTACAATGAGCAGTTCTTC.

The V call is TRBV19, the J call TRBJ2-2; a weak D match, TRBD1 (6 bases). V was trimmed by 3 bases and J by 3 bases, leaving 14 bases between them. Per the germline V gene, CDR1 is LNHDA and CDR2 is SQIVND (reference sequence). CDR3 length equals 16 residues. CDR3 bases: TGTGCCAGTAGTATTCAGGGGAGCTTAGACACCGGGGAGCTGTTTTTT. Encoded protein: CASSIQGSLDTGELFF.

J is TRBJ1-3 and V is TRBV7-2; 7 positions agree with TRBD1. V trimming: 1 base; J trimming: 4 bases; junction bases outside the gene matches: 7. Germline CDR1 is SGHTA and CDR2 is FQGNSA. The CDR3 is made up of 16 amino acids. As DNA, the CDR3 is TGTGCCAGCAGCTTAGAAGGGGGCGGGTGGGGAAACACCATATATTTT. Translation gives CASSLEGGGWGNTIYF.

This clonotype has a count of ten or more. The chain is built from TRBV7-8 and TRBJ2-1, with D perhaps TRBD2 (5 bases). The length of the CDR3 is 15 residues. Trimming removed 4 bases from V and 1 base from J, with 11 bases in between. The germline gives CDR1 SGHVS, CDR2 FQNEAQ. The CDR3 coding sequence is TGTGCCAGCAGCTCATCGACTACGTCCTACAATGAGCAGTTCTTC. It is translated as CASSSSTTSYNEQFF.

This clonotype has a handful of counts. The chain is built from TRBV7-6 and TRBJ1-6, with 10 bases matching TRBD1. CDR1 SGHVS and CDR2 FNYEAQ come from the germline V gene. The V and J ends lost 5 bases and 7 bases, in that order; junction bases with no gene match: 8. This CDR3 region has 16 residues. Here the CDR3 reads CASSPRQGARNSPLHF. The CDR3 bases are TGTGCCAGCAGCCCCAGACAGGGGGCGCGAAATTCACCCCTCCACTTT.

The sample holds many counts of this clonotype. This sequence joins TRBV12-3 or TRBV12-4 and TRBJ2-7; D unresolved. With 6 bases removed from V and 7 bases from J, the gap between germline ends came to 10 bases. This CDR3 spans 11 amino acids. CDR3 DNA sequence: TGTGCCAGCAGCCGTTCCCCGGAGCAGTACTTC. It codes for CASSRSPEQYF.

The V call is TRBV30, the J call TRBJ2-5, with TRBD2 identical over 14 bases. This CDR3 has 15 amino acids. CDR1 is GTSNPN and CDR2 is SVGIG in the germline V gene (reference sequence). Trimming removed 2 bases from V and 4 bases from J; junction bases left unmatched: 3. The CDR3 sequence: CAWSWGLAGAETQYF. CDR3 in DNA: TGTGCCTGGAGTTGGGGACTAGCGGGAGCAGAGACCCAGTACTTC.

This clonotype has only a few counts. This chain joins TRBV12-3 or TRBV12-4 and TRBJ1-1; TRBD1 might be the D (6 bases). Trimming removed 6 bases at V and 1 base at J, with 12 bases between. CDR3 length: 14 residues. The CDR3 spells CASSGGASNTEAFF. The CDR3 bases are TGTGCCAGCAGCGGGGGGGCCTCGAACACTGAAGCTTTCTTT.